Listed below are T cell receptor beta chains from one sample, sequenced in a study of cytomegalovirus exposure and HLA in healthy donors. Method: immunoSEQ multiplex PCR; TCRdb's copy keeps in-frame clones and lacks some. The sample lists around 99,000 clones, roughly 70% seen once, with approximately 14% in the top ten. The sample was PBMCs. Receptors were obtained from a middle-aged woman in good health and CMV-seropositive. Both conserved end residues are part of each CDR3. D genes are given only for firm matches. Clone size is given for some rows only: seen once, a few or many times, or a class if the clone is expanded.

d_call	j_call	clone_size	v_call	cdr3_nt	cdr3_aa
TRBD2	TRBJ2-7	few	TRBV6-5	TGTGCCAGCAGTTTCACCGCGGGGGCCTACGAGCAGTACTTC	CASSFTAGAYEQYF
-	TRBJ2-4	-	TRBV25-1	TGTGCCAGCAGTGAAGCGGGCCAGAACATTCAGTACTTC	CASSEAGQNIQYF
TRBD1	TRBJ2-3	-	TRBV30	TGTGCCTACGGACAGGGGGGCACAGATACGCAGTATTTT	CAYGQGGTDTQYF
-	TRBJ1-4	-	TRBV5-1	TGCGCCAGCAGTCTGATGGGGGGAGAAAAACTGTTTTTT	CASSLMGGEKLFF
-	TRBJ1-2	-	TRBV21-1	TGTGCCAGCAGCATTACAAGAAGGGGTGGGTATGGCTACACCTTC	CASSITRRGGYGYTF
-	TRBJ2-7	-	TRBV5-1	TGCGCCAGCAGCTTCGCCAGGGGCCGCGTCGAGCAGTACTTC	CASSFARGRVEQYF
TRBD2	TRBJ2-3	few	TRBV7-2	TGTGCCAGCAGCCAAATTCTAGCGGGGAGGATGGGTACGCAGTATTTT	CASSQILAGRMGTQYF
TRBD2	TRBJ2-3	-	TRBV30	TGTGCCTGGAGTGTACTGGCGGGGGGCACAGATACGCAGTATTTT	CAWSVLAGGTDTQYF
-	TRBJ2-3	-	TRBV7-3	TGTGCCAGCAGCTTATGGGGGCCAGATACGCAGTATTTT	CASSLWGPDTQYF
TRBD1	TRBJ1-2	-	TRBV2	TGTGCCAGCAGTGGAGAAGGGGGCGCGGGAGGCTACACCTTC	CASSGEGGAGGYTF
TRBD2	TRBJ2-3	-	TRBV6-5	TGTGCCAGCGGATTAACTAGCGGGTCAGATACGCAGTATTTT	CASGLTSGSDTQYF
-	TRBJ2-1	once	TRBV9	TGTGCCAGCAGCGTAAGCCCCCAGGTAGGCAATGAGCAGTTCTTC	CASSVSPQVGNEQFF
-	TRBJ2-1	-	TRBV5-4	TGTGCCAGCAGCTTGGCCGGAGGATCCGCCTACAATGAGCAGTTCTTC	CASSLAGGSAYNEQFF
-	TRBJ2-1	-	TRBV6-1	TGTGCCAGCAGGAAACGGACAGTCGGACCTAACGAGCAGTTCTTC	CASRKRTVGPNEQFF
-	TRBJ1-2	-	TRBV7-9	TGTGCCAGCAGCCAGACCTGGACCAATCAGGGAGGCTACACCTTC	CASSQTWTNQGGYTF
-	TRBJ2-2	few	TRBV5-8	TGTGCCACCCGGTGGAGGGGGCTCATCTCCGGGGAGCTGTTTTTT	CATRWRGLISGELFF
TRBD1	TRBJ2-2	-	TRBV18	TGTGCCAGCTCACCAGCAGGGGGCGCTAACACCGGGGAGCTGTTTTTT	CASSPAGGANTGELFF
TRBD1	TRBJ1-4	-	TRBV4-1	TGCGCCAGCAGCCCCCGGGACAGGCGCTATCGGGGGAATGAAAAACTGTTTTTT	CASSPRDRRYRGNEKLFF
-	TRBJ2-1	few	TRBV9	TGTGCCAGCAGCGTAGTCAAGAGCTCCTACAATGAGCAGTTCTTC	CASSVVKSSYNEQFF
-	TRBJ2-1	-	TRBV5-1	TGCGCCAGCAGCTTGGCCCAACTAGTAGATGAGCAGTTCTTC	CASSLAQLVDEQFF
TRBD1	TRBJ2-4	-	TRBV2	TGTGCCAGCACTGTGACAGGGCCCAAAAACATTCAGTACTTC	CASTVTGPKNIQYF
-	TRBJ2-6	-	TRBV28	TGTGCCAGCAGTTCCCCTACCTCTGGGGCCAACGTCCTGACTTTC	CASSSPTSGANVLTF
-	TRBJ2-6	few	TRBV9	TGTGCCAGCAGCGCCATGGTAGCTGGGGCCAACGTCCTGACTTTC	CASSAMVAGANVLTF
-	TRBJ2-7	-	TRBV25-1	TGTGCCAGCACTCACGCCGGGGCCTACGAGCAGTACTTC	CASTHAGAYEQYF
TRBD1	TRBJ2-5	-	TRBV19	TGTGCCAGTAGTACCCTCCCGACAGGGGGCTGGGAGACCCAGTACTTC	CASSTLPTGGWETQYF
-	TRBJ1-5	-	TRBV30	TGTGCCTGGAATAAACAGGACGCACCTCAGCCCCAGCATTTT	CAWNKQDAPQPQHF
-	TRBJ2-7	-	TRBV28	TGTGCCAGCAGCCCCGGGGTGTGGGAGCAGTACTTC	CASSPGVWEQYF
-	TRBJ1-1	-	TRBV10-3	TGTGCCATCAGTGGGACAACCAACACTGAAGCTTTCTTT	CAISGTTNTEAFF
TRBD2	TRBJ2-5	-	TRBV5-1	TGCGCCAGCAGCAAGACTAGCGGACAAGAGACCCAGTACTTC	CASSKTSGQETQYF
-	TRBJ2-3	-	TRBV2	TGTGCCAGCAGAGCAGGGTCGGATACGCAGTATTTT	CASRAGSDTQYF
-	TRBJ2-5	-	TRBV19	TGTGCCAGTAGTATTCGTAGCTTTGAGACCCAGTACTTC	CASSIRSFETQYF
TRBD1	TRBJ1-1	-	TRBV19	TGTGCCAGTAGCTCCGGACAGGGAAGAACGAACACTGAAGCTTTCTTT	CASSSGQGRTNTEAFF
TRBD1	TRBJ1-2	-	TRBV2	TGTGCCAGCACCTTGGACAGGGTCTCGGACGGCTACACCTTC	CASTLDRVSDGYTF
-	TRBJ1-3	few	TRBV29-1	TGCAGCGTTGAAACAACCGGAAACACCATATATTTT	CSVETTGNTIYF
-	TRBJ1-2	few	TRBV7-2	TGTGCCAGCAGCCCCGGTGGGGGAGGGTACGAGGGCTACACCTTC	CASSPGGGGYEGYTF
-	TRBJ2-1	-	TRBV7-9	TGTGCCAGCAGCTTAGGGTCCGGGTCGTACAATGAGCAGTTCTTC	CASSLGSGSYNEQFF
TRBD1	TRBJ2-7	-	TRBV30	TGTGCCCTGACCGTACCGGGACAGGGGGCCTACGAGCAGTACTTC	CALTVPGQGAYEQYF
TRBD1	TRBJ2-1	once	TRBV11-2	TGTGCCAGCAGCTCTTTAGGGGGCGTCTTGAACAATGAGCAGTTCTTC	CASSSLGGVLNNEQFF
TRBD1	TRBJ2-7	-	TRBV2	TGTGCCAGCAGTGAGGGACGGACAGGGGGAATCTACGAGCAGTACTTC	CASSEGRTGGIYEQYF
TRBD1	TRBJ1-4	few	TRBV18	TGTGCCAGCTCACCAAGACAGGGTGGGGATGAAAAACTGTTTTTT	CASSPRQGGDEKLFF
TRBD2	TRBJ2-3	few	TRBV6-4	TGTGCCAGCAGTGACTCGACTAGCGGGGGGGCAGATACGCAGTATTTT	CASSDSTSGGADTQYF
-	TRBJ1-1	once	TRBV28	TGTGCCAGCAGTCCCTCCAACACTGAAGCTTTCTTT	CASSPSNTEAFF
-	TRBJ2-2	once	TRBV6-1	TGTGCCAGCAGTGGTCAGGGGCGAATAGGCGGTACCGGGGAGCTGTTTTTT	CASSGQGRIGGTGELFF
TRBD1	TRBJ1-4	-	TRBV6-5	TGTGCCAGCAGTCCTAGGACAGGGGGCTTAAAACTGTTTTTT	CASSPRTGGLKLFF
-	TRBJ2-1	-	TRBV9	TGTGCCAGCAGTCAAGAAGGAGGTCTCTACAATGAGCAGTTCTTC	CASSQEGGLYNEQFF
TRBD1	TRBJ1-3	-	TRBV6-5	TGTGCCAGCAGGCGACAGGGGATCTCTGGAAACACCATATATTTT	CASRRQGISGNTIYF
-	TRBJ2-1	-	TRBV5-6	TGTGCCAGCAGCTTGGGCTTTACGATGAGCTCCTACAATGAGCAGTTCTTC	CASSLGFTMSSYNEQFF
-	TRBJ2-1	-	TRBV19	TGTGCCAGTAGTAACTCCAGGTTTCCCAACTACAATGAGCAGTTCTTC	CASSNSRFPNYNEQFF
-	TRBJ1-1	once	TRBV5-1	TGCGCCAGCAGCCCTACTTGGGGGGGTGGGAACACTGAAGCTTTCTTT	CASSPTWGGGNTEAFF
-	TRBJ2-5	-	TRBV7-3	TGTGCCAGCAGCTTAGGGGGCCCGGAGGAGACCCAGTACTTC	CASSLGGPEETQYF
-	TRBJ1-6	many	TRBV27	TGTGCCAGCAGTCTACGGGCCACAGGCCCTAATTCACCCCTCCACTTT	CASSLRATGPNSPLHF
-	TRBJ1-3	-	TRBV30	TGTGCCTGGCTGTCGCGGCTGTGGGGCAGCTCTGGAAACACCATATATTTT	CAWLSRLWGSSGNTIYF
-	TRBJ1-4	once	TRBV30	TGTGCCTGTACCATGGGGGGGGCAGGGCTCAATGAAAAACTGTTTTTT	CACTMGGAGLNEKLFF
TRBD1	TRBJ1-2	-	TRBV6-5	TGTGCCAGCAGTTACGGTGGGGGGACAGGGAAGCATGGCTACACCTTC	CASSYGGGTGKHGYTF
-	TRBJ1-6	-	TRBV5-4	TGTGCCAGCAGCAGGGGGGGGATGAATTCACCCCTCCACTTT	CASSRGGMNSPLHF
TRBD2	TRBJ2-5	-	TRBV11-2	TGTGCCAGCAGCTTGTTTCGGACTAGCGGGAAACAAGAGACCCAGTACTTC	CASSLFRTSGKQETQYF
-	TRBJ2-3	-	TRBV7-6	TGTGCCAGCAGCTTATTTCTTTCAGATACGCAGTATTTT	CASSLFLSDTQYF
TRBD1	TRBJ2-2	-	TRBV7-3	TGTGCCAGCAGCTTAACCCGGGACAGATGGGGCACCGGGGAGCTGTTTTTT	CASSLTRDRWGTGELFF
TRBD2	TRBJ2-1	-	TRBV9	TGTGCCAGCAGCGTAGCGGGACTAGTTTCAGATGAGCAGTTCTTC	CASSVAGLVSDEQFF
TRBD1	TRBJ2-7	-	TRBV6-1	TGTGCCAGCAGTCAAACCGGGACAGGGGTATACGAGCAGTACTTC	CASSQTGTGVYEQYF